This record covers a single T cell receptor (beta chain). What it recognizes is unknown. The record originates from a study of blood T cells in healthy people across ages. Findings of the study overall: Comparison with aged donors showed that long-lived donors had more naive CD4+ cells and higher diversity. Naive T cell percentage and TCR beta diversity correlated strongly.

The second PCR ran about 6 to 12 cycles with a sample-barcoded 5' primer and J-beta primers. Samples each returned at least 2.5 million CDR3-containing paired-end reads. MiXCR was run by TCRdb on the 5' RACE reads, yielding one entry per CDR3 protein. In the table there are about 1.5 million distinct CDR3 sequences, around 40% of which are singletons. The ends were cut back, 4 bases at V and 4 bases at J, with 10 bases in the middle. The CDR3 covers 13 residues. Sequencing was performed on blood. The TCR originated in a woman younger than 35 in good health. V is TRBV12-3 or TRBV12-4 and J is TRBJ1-2; the D gene is possibly TRBD1 (6 bases). As DNA, the CDR3 is TGTGCCAGCAGTTCCCGCAGGGGCTATGGCTACACCTTC. Protein product: CASSSRRGYGYTF.